This T cell receptor (beta chain) emerged from a study of blood T cell repertoires in COVID-19. Study as a whole: Samples came from the United States, Italy and Spain, spanning acute and convalescent COVID-19. T cells, B-cell-depleted T cells, or PBMCs supplied cDNA or gDNA.

Looked up from germline, CDR1 is SGHNT and CDR2 is YENEEA. V lost 4 bases and J lost 4; bases outside the gene matches: 19. The CDR3 extends over 19 amino acids. As handled by the study authors: Amplification from reference gene primers served as the basis for estimated nucleated cell counts. Using immunoSEQ multiplex PCR, the repertoire was profiled, and TCRdb retains in-frame clones only, with some absent. V and J calls and clone size follow that table, whereas D and trimming were derived from the DNA. The sample has around 30,000 clones, more than 80% seen once. This sequence joins TRBV11-3 and TRBJ1-5, with 7 nucleotides matching TRBD1. The source of this sequence is a human donor in a cohort sampled during active COVID-19. Input material: peripheral blood. Here the CDR3 reads CASSSGTAQTHPANQPQHF. CDR3 nucleotides: TGTGCCAGCAGCTCCGGGACAGCGCAAACTCACCCCGCAAATCAGCCCCAGCATTTT. Using reference TRBV11-3 and TRBJ1-5 for the parts outside the CDR3, the full variable domain is EAGVVQSPRYKIIEKKQPVAFWCNPISGHNTLYWYLQNLGQGPELLIRYENEEAVDDSQLPKDRFSAERLKGVDSTLKIQPAELGDSAVYLCASSSGTAQTHPANQPQHFGDGTRLSIL.